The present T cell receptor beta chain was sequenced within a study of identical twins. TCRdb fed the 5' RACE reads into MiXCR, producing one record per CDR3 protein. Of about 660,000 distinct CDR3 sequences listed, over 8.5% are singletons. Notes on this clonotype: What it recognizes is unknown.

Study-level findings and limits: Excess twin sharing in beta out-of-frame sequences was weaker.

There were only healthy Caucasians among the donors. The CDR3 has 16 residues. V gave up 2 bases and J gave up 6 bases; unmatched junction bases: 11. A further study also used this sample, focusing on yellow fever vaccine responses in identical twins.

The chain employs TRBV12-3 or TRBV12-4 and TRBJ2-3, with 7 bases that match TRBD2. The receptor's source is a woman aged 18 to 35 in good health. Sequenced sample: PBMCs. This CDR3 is CASSLLIPRGGDTQYF. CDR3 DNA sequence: TGTGCCAGCAGTTTACTGATCCCACGCGGGGGTGATACGCAGTATTTT.